This T cell receptor (beta chain) stems from a study of cytotoxic CD8 clonotypes in ibrutinib-treated CLL. Study in general: The group held roughly twelve relapsed/refractory and around 14 treatment-naive patients, with under 18 IGHV unmutated. Response sampling took place at median about 12 months of treatment, range 6 to 36.

The CDR3 contains 14 residues. The germline V gene has CDR1 MNHEY and CDR2 SVGAGI. The germline V and J ends were trimmed by 10 bases and 8 bases, with 21 bases remaining between them. Sequenced by immunoSEQ multiplex PCR; TCRdb stores in-frame clones only, minus some. The sample lists approximately 330,000 clones; around four fifths were seen once. The receptor was isolated from a human donor with chronic lymphocytic leukemia. The chain couples TRBV6-5 to TRBJ2-1; the D is unclear. Sequencing used PBMCs, obtained before ibrutinib treatment. CDR3 residues: CATTRQLAGDEQFF. The CDR3 DNA is TGTGCCACCACTCGGCAGCTTGCTGGCGATGAGCAGTTCTTC.